Described below is a single T cell receptor beta chain sequence and its context. The antigen is not known. Between the trimmed V and J ends, which lost 1 base and 3 bases, there was a span of 24 bases. CDR3 length: 19 amino acids. CDR1 and CDR2 from the germline V gene are SGHVS and FNYEAQ. Isolation of CD4+ T cells took place after approximately ten days of culture. The infection with SARS-CoV-2 (confirmed by PCR) occurred in this person between March and December 2020. Either the mRNA-1273 or the BNT162b2 vaccine was given to participants as two doses. The sample belongs to a study of vaccination effects on CD4 cells after COVID-19. Assay used: immunoSEQ multiplex PCR; TCRdb lists only in-frame clones, some missing. The top ten hold under 7.5% of the sample, which has about 34,000 clones, about 68% seen once. Regarding the study as a whole: Marked clonal contraction of both clone types appeared late after vaccination.

The starting material was CD4+ T cells from PBMCs cultured without peptide, obtained after COVID-19 vaccination. The J gene is TRBJ1-1, the V gene TRBV7-6; TRBD1 is a possible D gene (6 bases). This receptor was taken from a human donor who had a prior SARS-CoV-2 infection. The CDR3 DNA reads TGTGCCAGCAGCTTAGGACCCGGGACAATCCCTACCACGGACACTGAAGCTTTCTTT. Translated, it gives CASSLGPGTIPTTDTEAFF.